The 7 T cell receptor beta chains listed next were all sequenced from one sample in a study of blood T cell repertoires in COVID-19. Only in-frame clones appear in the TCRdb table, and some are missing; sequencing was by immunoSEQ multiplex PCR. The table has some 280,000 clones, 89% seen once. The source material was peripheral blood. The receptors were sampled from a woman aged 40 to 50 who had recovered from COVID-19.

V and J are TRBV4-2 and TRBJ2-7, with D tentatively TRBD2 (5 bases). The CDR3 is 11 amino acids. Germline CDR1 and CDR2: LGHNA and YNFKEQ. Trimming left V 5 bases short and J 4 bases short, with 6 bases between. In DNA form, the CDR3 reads TGTGCCAGCAGCGAGGGTTACGAGCAGTACTTC. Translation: CASSEGYEQYF.

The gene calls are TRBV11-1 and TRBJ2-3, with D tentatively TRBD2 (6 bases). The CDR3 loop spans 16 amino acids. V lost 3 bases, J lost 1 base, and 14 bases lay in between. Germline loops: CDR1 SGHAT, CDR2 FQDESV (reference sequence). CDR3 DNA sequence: TGTGCCAGCAGCTTCAGTGAGACGGGGGGCACAGATACGCAGTATTTT. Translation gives CASSFSETGGTDTQYF.

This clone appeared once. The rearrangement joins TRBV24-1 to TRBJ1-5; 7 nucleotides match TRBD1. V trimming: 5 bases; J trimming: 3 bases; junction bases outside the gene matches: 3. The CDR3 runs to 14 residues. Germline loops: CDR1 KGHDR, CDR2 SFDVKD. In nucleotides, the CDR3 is TGTGCCACCAGTGCGGAGGGGGCCAATCAGCCCCAGCATTTT. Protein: CATSAEGANQPQHF.

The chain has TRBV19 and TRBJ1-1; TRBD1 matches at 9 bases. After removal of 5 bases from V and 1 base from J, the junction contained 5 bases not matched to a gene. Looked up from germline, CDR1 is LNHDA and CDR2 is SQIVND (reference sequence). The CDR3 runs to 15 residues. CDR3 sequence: CASSRQGGWNTEAFF. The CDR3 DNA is TGTGCCAGTAGTCGACAGGGGGGTTGGAACACTGAAGCTTTCTTT.

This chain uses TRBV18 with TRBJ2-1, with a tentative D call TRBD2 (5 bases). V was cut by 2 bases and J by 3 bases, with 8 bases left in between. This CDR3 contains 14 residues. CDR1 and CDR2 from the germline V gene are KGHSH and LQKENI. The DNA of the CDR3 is TGTGCCAGCTCACCAGGTCGGGACTACAATGAGCAGTTCTTC. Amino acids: CASSPGRDYNEQFF. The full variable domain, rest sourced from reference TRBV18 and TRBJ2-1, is NAGVMQNPRHLVRRRGQEARLRCSPMKGHSHVYWYRQLPEEGLKFMVYLQKENIIDESGMPKERFSAEFPKEGPSILRIQQVVRGDSAAYFCASSPGRDYNEQFFGPGTRLTVL.

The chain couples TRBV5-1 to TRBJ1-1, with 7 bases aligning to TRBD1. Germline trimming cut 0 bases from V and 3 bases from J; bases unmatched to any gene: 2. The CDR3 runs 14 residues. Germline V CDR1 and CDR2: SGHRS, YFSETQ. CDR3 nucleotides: TGCGCCAGCAGCTTGGGGGACAGTTACACTGAAGCTTTCTTT. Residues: CASSLGDSYTEAFF.

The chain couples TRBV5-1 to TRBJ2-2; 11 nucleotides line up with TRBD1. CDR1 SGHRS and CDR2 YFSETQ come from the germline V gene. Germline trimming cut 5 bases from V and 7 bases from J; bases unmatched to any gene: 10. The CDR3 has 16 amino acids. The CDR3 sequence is CASSLTRTGGSGELFF. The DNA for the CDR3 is TGCGCCAGCAGTCTCACCCGGACAGGGGGCAGCGGGGAGCTGTTTTTT.